What follows are 5 T cell receptor beta chains derived from one specimen sequenced in a study of regulatory T cells in long-lasting Graves disease. Time point noted: newly diagnosed GD, antithyroid drugs for less than 3 months. The TCR library used RNA extracted from PBMCs. Combining iRepertoire HTBI primers with Arm-PCR of CDR3 regions, the authors built TCR beta libraries. TCRdb reprocessed the multiplex PCR reads via MiXCR and lists one record per CDR3 protein. The sample has fewer than 650,000 distinct CDR3 sequences, about 16% seen once. The sample was also linked to a second study, of T cells in Graves' hyperthyroidism and ophthalmopathy.

The sample in question was peripheral blood mononuclear cells (PBMCs), obtained at new diagnosis, from a patient treated with antithyroid drugs. These receptors came from a man between 18 and 35 years old with Graves disease.

This clonotype showed up just a few times. J is TRBJ2-5 and V is TRBV5-1, with D perhaps matching TRBD1 or TRBD2 (6 bases each). V dropped 2 bases and J dropped 5 bases, with 13 bases sitting between them. The CDR3 runs to 14 residues. CDR1 SGHRS and CDR2 YFSETQ come from the germline V gene. The CDR3 DNA reads as TGCGCCAGCAGCTTACGGGGGCCTTCGGAGACCCAGTACTTC. It codes for CASSLRGPSETQYF.

The V call is TRBV15, the J call TRBJ2-5; D remains unclear. The germline CDR1 and CDR2 sequences are LNHNV and YYDKDF (reference sequence). The V end lost 0 bases, the J end lost 5 bases, and 10 bases lay between the germline ends. The CDR3 has 14 residues. The CDR3 region has the DNA TGTGCCACCAGCAGAGATTCTGGGCGCGAGACCCAGTACTTC. It encodes CATSRDSGRETQYF.

This clonotype has only a few counts. The chain is built from TRBV25-1 and TRBJ2-1, with D uncertain. Trimming pared 1 base from V and 8 bases from J, leaving 6 bases between. CDR3 length: 12 residues. Per germline, CDR1 MGHDK and CDR2 SYGVNS. The chain's CDR3 is CASSELMDEQFF. The CDR3, as DNA: TGTGCCAGCAGTGAATTAATGGATGAGCAGTTCTTC.

This clonotype showed up just a few times. CDR3 protein: CASSPTGGYNSPLHF. CDR3 nucleotides: TGTGCCAGCAGCCCTACGGGGGGCTATAATTCACCCCTCCACTTT. This chain connects TRBV3-1 to TRBJ1-6; a weak D match, TRBD1 (5 bases). This CDR3 contains 15 residues. V was clipped by 4 bases and J by 3 bases, with 10 bases between them. The germline V gene encodes CDR1 LGHDT and CDR2 YNNKEL (reference sequence).

This clonotype has a handful of counts. V is TRBV6-1 and J is TRBJ1-6; possible D gene TRBD1, 5 bases. CDR1 and CDR2 from the germline V gene are MNHNS and SASEGT. CDR3 size: 14 residues. Trimming stripped 7 bases from V and 0 bases from J, with 7 bases between. The CDR3 spells CASTDSSYNSPLHF. CDR3 in DNA: TGTGCCAGCACCGACAGCTCCTATAATTCACCCCTCCACTTT.